The 20 T cell receptor beta chains in this list originate from one sample, sequenced in a study of cytomegalovirus exposure and HLA in healthy donors. Here immunoSEQ multiplex PCR was the method, and the copy in TCRdb shows in-frame clones only, minus some. The sample carries roughly 300,000 clones, 86% recorded once. Specimen: PBMCs. The receptors were gathered from a woman aged 18 to 35 in good health and CMV-seronegative.

The rearrangement uses TRBV6-5 and TRBJ1-2, with 7 bases aligning to TRBD1. J lost 3 bases, V lost 8 bases, and 3 bases had no gene match. The CDR3 is made up of 12 amino acids. Germline loops: CDR1 MNHEY, CDR2 SVGAGI. The CDR3 DNA is TGTGCCAGCCTAGGACAGGACTATGGCTACACCTTC. Translation gives CASLGQDYGYTF.

The chain is built from TRBV6-1 and TRBJ2-3, with D possibly being TRBD2 (6 bases). Per the germline V gene, CDR1 is MNHNS and CDR2 is SASEGT. The length of the CDR3 is 15 residues. The ends were cut back, 6 bases at V and 1 base at J, with 14 bases in the middle. CDR3 sequence: CASSREKRRTDTQYF. The CDR3 DNA is TGTGCCAGCAGCCGGGAGAAACGTCGCACAGATACGCAGTATTTT.

The chain links TRBV29-1 to TRBJ2-1; D gene unclear. Germline assignment: CDR1 SQVTM and CDR2 ANQGSEA. Deletions cut 4 bases from V and 2 bases from J, with 3 bases between. The CDR3 is made up of 11 amino acids. Here the CDR3 DNA reads TGCAGCGTTGGCGCCTACAATGAGCAGTTCTTC. It codes for CSVGAYNEQFF.

This chain joins TRBV5-6 and TRBJ2-5; D perhaps matches TRBD2 (5 bases). V was cut by 0 bases and J by 1 base, with 10 bases left in between. This CDR3 contains 15 residues. From germline, CDR1 is SGHDT and CDR2 YYEEEE. The DNA for the CDR3 is TGTGCCAGCAGCTTGGCGGGATATGCCCAAGAGACCCAGTACTTC. Protein sequence: CASSLAGYAQETQYF.

This chain joins TRBV4-2 and TRBJ2-7, with D tentatively TRBD2 (6 bases). V shed 4 bases and J shed 4 bases, with 14 bases lying between them. This CDR3 is built from 14 residues. The germline V gene encodes CDR1 LGHNA and CDR2 YNFKEQ. In DNA, the CDR3 is TGTGCCAGCAGCCGGGATGGGCGGGAATACGAGCAGTACTTC. Translated: CASSRDGREYEQYF.

V gene TRBV5-4 combines with J gene TRBJ2-3, with 9 bases identical to TRBD1. This CDR3 has 17 residues. Trimming took 4 bases from V and 3 from J; bases not matched to a gene: 12. Looked up from germline, CDR1 is SGHNT and CDR2 is YYREEE (reference sequence). CDR3 region: CASSQPGQGRVTDTQYF. In DNA, the CDR3 is TGTGCCAGCAGCCAGCCGGGACAGGGACGGGTGACAGATACGCAGTATTTT.

The rearrangement uses TRBV11-2 and TRBJ2-5, with TRBD2 matching over 9 bases. CDR3 size: 15 residues. V gave up 1 base and J gave up 1 base; unmatched junction bases: 1. CDR1 and CDR2 (germline): SGHAT, FQNNGV. Here the CDR3 reads CASSLVAGAQETQYF. The DNA for the CDR3 is TGTGCCAGCAGCTTAGTAGCGGGAGCCCAAGAGACCCAGTACTTC.

This chain joins TRBV5-1 and TRBJ2-1; D is possibly TRBD2 (6 bases). Trimming took off 0 bases at V and 4 bases at J, with 8 bases between the two ends. This CDR3 contains 14 residues. Germline lookup yields CDR1 SGHRS and CDR2 YFSETQ. The CDR3 region is CASSLGREYNEQFF. The CDR3, as DNA: TGCGCCAGCAGCTTGGGGCGGGAATACAATGAGCAGTTCTTC.

The chain uses TRBV4-3 and TRBJ2-3, with TRBD2 matching 9 bases. The V gene end was trimmed by 0 bases and the J gene end by 0 bases; junction bases not matched to a gene: 4. The CDR3 is 17 residues long. Looked up from germline, CDR1 is LGHNA and CDR2 is YSLEER. CDR3 sequence: CASSQETSGYSTDTQYF. CDR3 DNA: TGCGCCAGCAGCCAAGAAACTAGCGGGTATAGCACAGATACGCAGTATTTT.

The chain uses TRBV2 and TRBJ1-1; perhaps TRBD1 as D (5 bases). This CDR3 has 12 residues. V was cut by 8 bases and J by 4 bases, with 11 bases left in between. Germline values: CDR1 SNHLY, CDR2 FYNNEI. The CDR3 loop reads CASVAGITEAFF. The CDR3 region has the DNA TGTGCCAGCGTAGCAGGGATCACTGAAGCTTTCTTT. Full variable domain (rest looked up from reference TRBV2 and TRBJ1-1): EPEVTQTPSHQVTQMGQEVILRCVPISNHLYFYWYRQILGQKVEFLVSFYNNEISEKSEIFDDQFSVERPDGSNFTLKIRSTKLEDSAMYFCASVAGITEAFFGQGTRLTVV.

This clone appeared once. This sequence joins TRBV27 and TRBJ2-1; TRBD2 might be the D (5 bases). Germline CDR1 MNHEY, CDR2 SMNVEV (reference sequence). The CDR3 is 15 amino acids. Trimming stripped 10 bases from V and 8 bases from J, with 24 bases between. The DNA of the CDR3 is TGTGCCACCTTGCCCCGGAGGCTAGCTGACGATGAGCAGTTCTTC. Its protein product is CATLPRRLADDEQFF.

This sequence joins TRBV27 and TRBJ2-7, with 7 bases lining up with TRBD2. The J segment lost 2 bases and the V segment lost 0 bases, leaving 10 bases of the junction unmatched. Looked up from germline, CDR1 is MNHEY and CDR2 is SMNVEV (reference sequence). This CDR3 comprises 17 residues. The chain's CDR3 is CASSLSRLAIGPYEQYF. CDR3 DNA sequence: TGTGCCAGCAGTTTATCCCGACTAGCTATAGGGCCCTACGAGCAGTACTTC.

This sequence joins TRBV6-5 and TRBJ2-5; TRBD2 matches at 9 bases. V was clipped by 5 bases and J by 4 bases; unmatched bases: 8. This CDR3 is 15 amino acids long. From germline, CDR1 is MNHEY and CDR2 SVGAGI. The CDR3 DNA sequence: TGTGCCAGCAGTCAATTCATAGCGGGAGTAGAGACCCAGTACTTC. Amino acid sequence: CASSQFIAGVETQYF.

In regard to this clone: Other DNA sequences from this sample encode an identical CDR3 as well. The rearrangement links TRBV6-1 to TRBJ2-4, with 10 bases matching TRBD2. The J segment lost 0 bases and the V segment lost 1 base, leaving 0 bases of the junction unmatched. The CDR3 has 16 residues. Germline V gene sequence: CDR1 MNHNS, CDR2 SASEGT. CDR3: CASSEGLAGAKNIQYF. Here the CDR3 DNA reads TGTGCCAGCAGTGAAGGACTAGCGGGAGCCAAAAACATTCAGTACTTC.

The rearrangement uses TRBV7-2 and TRBJ2-4; 14 bases fit TRBD2. J lost 6 bases, V lost 4 bases, and 14 bases had no gene match. The CDR3 consists of 19 residues. Germline V gene sequence: CDR1 SGHTA, CDR2 FQGNSA. This CDR3 reads CASSSGTSGSSYYGNIQYF. CDR3 in DNA: TGTGCCAGCAGCTCAGGGACTAGCGGGAGTTCCTACTACGGAAACATTCAGTACTTC.

The chain carries TRBV2 and TRBJ2-7; D is possibly TRBD1 (6 bases). This CDR3 contains 15 residues. The V end was cut by 2 bases, the J end by 3 bases, with 14 bases between. Germline CDR1 reads SNHLY; CDR2 reads FYNNEI. The CDR3 spells CASSESRTAYYEQYF. The CDR3 DNA sequence: TGTGCCAGCAGTGAAAGCCGGACAGCCTACTACGAGCAGTACTTC.

The chain employs TRBV7-8 and TRBJ2-2; 8 positions agree with TRBD2. CDR1 SGHVS and CDR2 FQNEAQ come from the germline V gene. This CDR3 has 15 residues. The trim removed 5 bases at V and 1 base at J, leaving 3 bases unmatched. CDR3 nucleotide sequence: TGTGCCAGCAGCCTCAGCGGGGGGAACACCGGGGAGCTGTTTTTT. Translation: CASSLSGGNTGELFF. Full variable domain (remainder filled in from reference TRBV7-8 and TRBJ2-2): GAGVSQSPRYKVAKRGQDVALRCDPISGHVSLFWYQQALGQGPEFLTYFQNEAQLDKSGLPSDRFFAERPEGSVSTLKIQRTQQEDSAVYLCASSLSGGNTGELFFGEGSRLTVL.

V is TRBV29-1 and J is TRBJ2-2, with 8 bases lining up with TRBD1. Germline values: CDR1 SQVTM, CDR2 ANQGSEA. V dropped 6 bases and J dropped 6; count of bases not matched to a gene: 3. The CDR3 runs 12 residues. In nucleotides, the CDR3 is TGCAGCGTCGGGACAGGCCCCGGGGAGCTGTTTTTT. Protein sequence: CSVGTGPGELFF.

This chain joins TRBV7-8 and TRBJ2-7, with D uncertain. CDR3 length equals 15 residues. With 0 bases removed from V and 1 base from J, the gap between germline ends came to 10 bases. Germline CDR1 is SGHVS and CDR2 is FQNEAQ. The CDR3 is CASSLAFGGSYEQYF. Written as DNA, the CDR3 is TGTGCCAGCAGCTTAGCTTTTGGCGGATCCTACGAGCAGTACTTC.

This clone came up once. V and J are TRBV29-1 and TRBJ2-3, with 8 nucleotides matching TRBD2. Losses at the gene ends were 4 bases for V and 6 bases for J; bases not matched to a gene: 15. The germline gives CDR1 SQVTM, CDR2 ANQGSEA. The CDR3 runs to 16 residues. CDR3 sequence reads: CSVVIWSSGSSDTQYF. The CDR3 DNA sequence: TGCAGCGTTGTAATCTGGTCGAGCGGGAGCTCCGATACGCAGTATTTT.